This passage covers 2 T cell receptor beta chains from one sample sequenced in a study of blood T cells in healthy people across ages. For the second PCR, which ran for about 7 to 11 cycles, a sample-barcoded 5' primer and a J-beta primer mix were used. Via MiXCR, TCRdb re-called the 5' RACE reads, giving one row per CDR3 protein. The repertoire includes hundreds of thousands of distinct CDR3 sequences, roughly 50% of them detected once, and roughly 31% sits in the top ten. The sample taken for sequencing was blood. The source of these receptors is a woman aged 55 to 70 in good health.

This clonotype was recorded a few times. This sequence joins TRBV28 and TRBJ2-7, with a possible D match to TRBD1 (6 bases). The CDR3 contains 13 residues. Trimming pared 5 bases from V and 0 bases from J, leaving 8 bases between. Germline CDR1 is MDHEN and CDR2 is SYDVKM. This CDR3 is CASSDRSSYEQYF. In DNA form, the CDR3 reads TGTGCCAGCAGTGACAGGAGCTCCTACGAGCAGTACTTC. The variable domain in full, with the rest retrieved from reference TRBV28 and TRBJ2-7, is DVKVTQSSRYLVKRTGEKVFLECVQDMDHENMFWYRQDPGLGLRLIYFSYDVKMKEKGDIPEGYSVSREKKERFSLILESASTNQTSMYLCASSDRSSYEQYFGPGTRLTVT.

This clonotype was seen a few times. This chain joins TRBV4-1 and TRBJ1-1; TRBD1 matches 10 bases. Trimming at V came to 6 bases and at J to 6 bases, leaving 13 bases not matched to a gene. The CDR3 length is 16 residues. Per germline, CDR1 MGHRA and CDR2 YSYEKL. CDR3: CASRARQGAYGSEAFF. The CDR3 DNA reads as TGCGCCAGCAGAGCCAGACAGGGGGCATACGGGTCTGAAGCTTTCTTT.